Listed below are T cell receptor beta chains from one sample, sequenced in a study of T cell responses to AZD1222 COVID-19 vaccine. Method: immunoSEQ multiplex PCR; TCRdb's copy keeps in-frame clones and lacks some. The sample consists of 150,000 to 200,000 clones, approximately 94% of them appearing once. The starting material was peripheral blood, obtained 28 days after the second AZD1222 dose. These receptors all stem from an adult who received the AZD1222 COVID-19 vaccine. Each CDR3 is given with its conserved first and last residue. The order of the fields is D gene, V gene, J gene, clone size, CDR3 protein. D genes are given only for firm matches. The size of a clone is reported for some rows only, either as once, few or many, or as a class for expanded clones.

TRBD2	TRBV4-2	TRBJ2-3	-	CASSKGPSGSIDTQYF
-	TRBV7-8	TRBJ1-5	few	CASSPGRLRVQPQHF
-	TRBV5-1	TRBJ2-3	-	CASSSTGEFYGDTDTQYF
TRBD2	TRBV2	TRBJ2-5	-	CASQSSSGSGETQYF
-	TRBV7-2	TRBJ2-1	-	CASSPARVRYNEQFF
-	TRBV2	TRBJ2-5	-	CASSQEFQETQYF
TRBD1	TRBV7-2	TRBJ1-2	-	CASSLARTGGDGYTF
-	TRBV25-1	TRBJ2-1	-	CASSGGEQFF
TRBD1	TRBV25-1	TRBJ1-4	-	CASRGDRSNEKLFF
TRBD1	TRBV3-1/TRBV3-2	TRBJ2-3	-	CASSQVATGLNTQYF
-	TRBV12-3/TRBV12-4	TRBJ1-5	once	CASSFGEQPQHF
-	TRBV7-9	TRBJ1-1	-	CASRGDTENTEAFF
-	TRBV11-1	TRBJ2-1	-	CASSLRGNTVGQFF
-	TRBV4-3	TRBJ1-2	-	CASSQGRRLMSGYTF